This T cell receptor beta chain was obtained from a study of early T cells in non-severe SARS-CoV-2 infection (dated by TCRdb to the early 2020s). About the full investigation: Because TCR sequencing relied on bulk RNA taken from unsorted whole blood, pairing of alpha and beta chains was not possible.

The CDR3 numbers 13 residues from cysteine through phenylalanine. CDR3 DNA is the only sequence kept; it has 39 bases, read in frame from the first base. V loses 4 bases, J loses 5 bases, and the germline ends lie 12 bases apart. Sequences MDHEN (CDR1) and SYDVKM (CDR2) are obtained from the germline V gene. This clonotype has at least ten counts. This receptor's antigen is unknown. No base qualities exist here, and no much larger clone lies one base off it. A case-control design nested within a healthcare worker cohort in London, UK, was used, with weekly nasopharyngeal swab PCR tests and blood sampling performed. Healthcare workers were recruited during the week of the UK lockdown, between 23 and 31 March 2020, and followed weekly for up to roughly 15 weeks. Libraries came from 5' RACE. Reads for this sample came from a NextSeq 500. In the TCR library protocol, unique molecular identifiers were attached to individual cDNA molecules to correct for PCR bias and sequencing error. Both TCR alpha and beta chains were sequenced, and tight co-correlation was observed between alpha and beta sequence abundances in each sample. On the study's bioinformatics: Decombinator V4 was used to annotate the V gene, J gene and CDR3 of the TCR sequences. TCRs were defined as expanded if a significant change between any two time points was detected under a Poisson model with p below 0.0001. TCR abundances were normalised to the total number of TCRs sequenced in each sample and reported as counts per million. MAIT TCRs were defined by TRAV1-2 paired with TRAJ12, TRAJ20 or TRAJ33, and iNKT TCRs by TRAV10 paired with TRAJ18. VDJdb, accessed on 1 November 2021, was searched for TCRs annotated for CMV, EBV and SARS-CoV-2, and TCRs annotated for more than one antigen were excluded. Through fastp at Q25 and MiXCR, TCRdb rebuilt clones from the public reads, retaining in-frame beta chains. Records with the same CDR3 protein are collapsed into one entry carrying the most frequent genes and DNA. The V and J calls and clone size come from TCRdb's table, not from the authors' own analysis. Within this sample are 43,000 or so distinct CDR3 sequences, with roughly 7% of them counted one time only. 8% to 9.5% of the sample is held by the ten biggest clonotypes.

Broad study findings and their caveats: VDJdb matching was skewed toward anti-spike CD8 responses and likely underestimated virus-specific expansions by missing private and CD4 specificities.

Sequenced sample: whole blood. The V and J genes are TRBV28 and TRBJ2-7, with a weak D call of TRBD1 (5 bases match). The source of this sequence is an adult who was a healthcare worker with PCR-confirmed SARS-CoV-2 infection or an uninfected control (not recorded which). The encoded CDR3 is CASSSAGQDEQYF. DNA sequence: TGTGCCAGCAGTTCCGCAGGGCAGGACGAGCAGTACTTC.